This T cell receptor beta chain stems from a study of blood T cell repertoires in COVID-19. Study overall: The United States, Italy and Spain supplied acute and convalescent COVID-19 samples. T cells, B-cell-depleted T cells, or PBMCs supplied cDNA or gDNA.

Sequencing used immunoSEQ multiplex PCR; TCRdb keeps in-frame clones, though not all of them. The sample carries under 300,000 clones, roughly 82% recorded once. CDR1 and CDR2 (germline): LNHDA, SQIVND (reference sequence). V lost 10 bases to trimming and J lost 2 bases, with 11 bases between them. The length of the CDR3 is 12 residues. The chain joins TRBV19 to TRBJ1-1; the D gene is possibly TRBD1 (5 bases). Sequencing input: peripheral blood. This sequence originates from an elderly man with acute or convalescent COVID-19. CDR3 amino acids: CATSTVNTEAFF. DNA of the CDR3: TGTGCCACCTCGACAGTAAACACTGAAGCTTTCTTT.